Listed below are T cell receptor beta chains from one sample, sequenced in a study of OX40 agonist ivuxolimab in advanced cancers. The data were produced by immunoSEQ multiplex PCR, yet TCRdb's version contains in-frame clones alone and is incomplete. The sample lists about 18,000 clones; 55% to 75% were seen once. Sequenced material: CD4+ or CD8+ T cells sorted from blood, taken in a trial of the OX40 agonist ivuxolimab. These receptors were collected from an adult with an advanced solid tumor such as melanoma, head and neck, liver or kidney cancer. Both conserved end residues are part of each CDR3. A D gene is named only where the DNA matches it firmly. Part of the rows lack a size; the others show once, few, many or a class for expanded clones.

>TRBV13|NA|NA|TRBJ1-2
TGTGCCAGCAGCTTAGGCCAGGCCGTCCAGTATGGCTACACCTTC
CASSLGQAVQYGYTF
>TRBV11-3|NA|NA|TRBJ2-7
TGTGCCAGCAGCCCCGCGGGGTCCTACGAGCAGTACTTC
CASSPAGSYEQYF
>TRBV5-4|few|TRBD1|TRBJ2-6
TGTGCCAGCAGCCTGACAGGGGCTGGGGCCAACGTCCTGACTTTC
CASSLTGAGANVLTF
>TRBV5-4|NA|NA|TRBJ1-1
TGTGCCAGCACCCGGGGCGGCGGGGGGGCTTTCTTT
CASTRGGGGAFF
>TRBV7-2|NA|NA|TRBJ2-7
TGTGCCTCGAACCCGGGGCCAATGGACGAGCAGTACTTC
CASNPGPMDEQYF
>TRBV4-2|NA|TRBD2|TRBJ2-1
TGTGCCAGCAGCCAAGATGTGCTAGCGGGGACCCACAATGAGCAGTTCTTC
CASSQDVLAGTHNEQFF
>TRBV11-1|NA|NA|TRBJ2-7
TGTGCCAGCAGCTGGAGGGGTAACCACTACGAGCAGTACTTC
CASSWRGNHYEQYF
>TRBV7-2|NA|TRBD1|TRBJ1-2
TGTGCCAGCAGCTGGGGGGACAGCCCCTATGGCTACACCTTC
CASSWGDSPYGYTF
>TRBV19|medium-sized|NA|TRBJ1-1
TGTGCCACCTCGGATGGGGGGATGAACACTGAAGCTTTCTTT
CATSDGGMNTEAFF
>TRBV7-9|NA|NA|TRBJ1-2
TGTGCCAGCAGACCAGGGGCTTTGGATGGCTACACCTTC
CASRPGALDGYTF
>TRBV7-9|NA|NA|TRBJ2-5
TGTGCCAGCCTCCCCAGTGGCAGGGAGACCCAGTACTTC
CASLPSGRETQYF
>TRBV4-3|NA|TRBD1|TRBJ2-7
TGCGCCAGCAGCCAGGACAGGGTTTCAGACGAGCAGTACTTC
CASSQDRVSDEQYF
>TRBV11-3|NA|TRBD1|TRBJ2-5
TGTGCCAGCAGCTCCCGGGACAGGGGGTGGCAAGAGACCCAGTACTTC
CASSSRDRGWQETQYF
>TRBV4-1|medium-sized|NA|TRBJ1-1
TGCGCCAGCAGCCATACCTCAGGGGAGACTGAAGCTTTCTTT
CASSHTSGETEAFF
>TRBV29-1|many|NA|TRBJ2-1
TGCAGCGTGATTGGCAGGCCGAACTACAATGAGCAGTTCTTC
CSVIGRPNYNEQFF
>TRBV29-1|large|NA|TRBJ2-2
TGCAGCGTCAATCTTCCGGGGGAGCTGTTTTTT
CSVNLPGELFF
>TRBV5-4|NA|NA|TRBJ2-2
TGTGCCAGCAGCTCTGGCGGGGAGCTGTTTTTT
CASSSGGELFF